This entry is about one TCR beta chain. This clonotype was counted only a few times. Its antigen is still unknown. Base qualities are not at hand, and no much larger clone is one base apart. For each ankylosing spondylitis patient, the synovial fluid sample was matched to a blood sample from that same patient. Sequenced using an Illumina HiSeq 2500. Quantitative 5'-RACE with molecular barcodes was the method used to prepare the TCR beta libraries. The published analysis was carried out like this. To identify disease-linked TCR variants, a new computational method was used, one built on a probabilistic model of VDJ rearrangement. TCRdb itself trimmed the public reads at Q25 with fastp, ran MiXCR and retained productive beta chains. Rows are unified per CDR3 protein, each entry keeping the most common DNA and genes. The V and J calls were not made by the authors but by TCRdb's processing. The sample data list about 36,000 distinct CDR3 sequences, and roughly 9.6% of these were observed just once. 20% of the sample rests with the top ten.

For CDR1 and CDR2, the germline V gene (reference sequence) lists SEHNR and FQNEAQ. V is shortened by 7 bases, J by 2 bases, and the region joining them spans 15 bases. Its CDR3 holds 14 amino acids, cysteine through phenylalanine. Only the CDR3 portion is preserved as DNA: 42 bases, with reading frame beginning at the first base. These data belong to a study of CD8 T cells in ankylosing spondylitis (dated by TCRdb to 2016 to 2017). For context, the study as a whole: T cell receptor beta repertoires were profiled in healthy donors and ankylosing spondylitis patients so that disease-linked TCR variants could be found. The full study cohort comprised 25 ankylosing spondylitis patients and 110 or so healthy donors. Peripheral blood was sampled, and synovial fluid was also collected from ankylosing spondylitis patients. Paper-wide results and their limitations: A TCR beta motif made up of under ten highly homologous amino acid variants appeared to be characteristic of blood from ankylosing spondylitis patients. The disease-linked clones had a CD8+ phenotype and were found at relatively low frequencies in peripheral blood. Some motif variants were previously reported in synovial fluid and blood of reactive arthritis patients, suggesting common disease-initiation mechanisms. According to the report, matched synovial fluid samples from ankylosing spondylitis patients were significantly enriched for the disease-linked clones.

The rearranged chain carries TRBV7-9 and TRBJ2-7, and TRBD1 may be the D gene, going by 5 matching bases. This TCR derives from a male donor with ankylosing spondylitis. Sample: synovial fluid, either unsorted or a sorted T cell fraction (not recorded which). The bases read TGTGCCAGCACCCAGGACATTACCCCCTACGAGCAGTACTTC. It is translated as CASTQDITPYEQYF.